This is a list of T cell receptor beta chains from one sample in a study of T cells in localized non-small cell lung cancer. The data were produced by immunoSEQ multiplex PCR, yet TCRdb's version contains in-frame clones alone and is incomplete. This table has roughly 72,000 clones, 80% appearing once. Here the sequenced sample was peripheral blood, taken before any cancer treatment. These receptor sequences come from a female donor over 55 with stage I lung adenocarcinoma. Both conserved end residues are part of each CDR3. The order of the fields is D gene, V gene, clone size, J gene, CDR3 protein, CDR3 DNA. D genes are given only for firm matches. Size values are once, few and many counts, or a class for expanded clones, and some rows have none.

>TRBD1|TRBV6-1|-|TRBJ1-1
CASSRGQIITEAFF
TGTGCCAGCAGCCGGGGACAGATTATCACTGAAGCTTTCTTT
>TRBD2|TRBV9|-|TRBJ2-1
CASSVEGRTRTYNEQFF
TGTGCCAGCAGCGTGGAGGGTAGGACTAGGACCTACAATGAGCAGTTCTTC
>-|TRBV5-1|-|TRBJ1-1
CASSLAGGFEAFF
TGCGCCAGCAGCCTGGCGGGGGGGTTTGAAGCTTTCTTT
>-|TRBV4-2|-|TRBJ2-1
CASSARALGGNEQFF
TGTGCCAGCAGCGCCCGGGCCTTGGGGGGCAATGAGCAGTTCTTC
>TRBD1|TRBV11-3|-|TRBJ2-1
CASSFGTGNNEQFF
TGTGCCAGCAGCTTTGGGACAGGCAACAATGAGCAGTTCTTC
>TRBD2|TRBV6-1|-|TRBJ2-3
CASSGRLASTDTQYF
TGTGCCAGCAGTGGAAGACTAGCGAGCACAGATACGCAGTATTTT
>TRBD2|TRBV9|-|TRBJ2-1
CASSATSGGVISYNEQFF
TGTGCCAGCAGCGCGACTAGCGGGGGGGTGATCTCCTACAATGAGCAGTTCTTC
>-|TRBV7-9|-|TRBJ2-1
CASSLVLPGSYNEQFF
TGTGCCAGCAGCTTAGTCCTCCCCGGCTCCTACAATGAGCAGTTCTTC
>-|TRBV30|-|TRBJ1-4
CAQDSGAGTNEKLFF
TGTGCTCAGGATAGTGGGGCCGGAACTAATGAAAAACTGTTTTTT
>-|TRBV30|-|TRBJ1-2
CAWSRQGIDYGYTF
TGTGCCTGGAGTCGCCAGGGAATCGACTATGGCTACACCTTC
>TRBD1|TRBV28|-|TRBJ2-7
CASSLPGDRDYEQYF
TGTGCCAGCAGTTTACCCGGAGACAGGGACTACGAGCAGTACTTC
>-|TRBV20-1|-|TRBJ1-1
CSEVGNTEAFF
TGCAGTGAGGTGGGTAACACTGAAGCTTTCTTT
>TRBD2|TRBV15|-|TRBJ2-7
CATTLGGLAGDEQYF
TGTGCCACCACCCTAGGAGGCCTAGCGGGAGACGAGCAGTACTTC
>-|TRBV29-1|-|TRBJ1-4
CSVGDRINEKLFF
TGCAGCGTTGGAGACAGGATCAATGAAAAACTGTTTTTT
>-|TRBV6-1|-|TRBJ1-2
CASSEARVSGYTF
TGTGCCAGCAGTGAAGCCCGTGTTAGTGGCTACACCTTC
>-|TRBV7-2|-|TRBJ1-2
CASSGDRSYGYTF
TGTGCCAGCAGCGGTGACAGAAGCTATGGCTACACCTTC
>TRBD1|TRBV2|-|TRBJ2-7
CASHATGGEFYEQYF
TGTGCCAGCCATGCTACAGGGGGCGAGTTTTACGAGCAGTACTTC
>-|TRBV5-1|-|TRBJ1-6
CASRAGTDYNSPLHF
TGCGCCAGCAGAGCTGGGACCGATTATAATTCACCCCTCCACTTT
>-|TRBV9|few|TRBJ1-1
CASSQITAEAFF
TGTGCCAGCAGCCAAATTACGGCTGAAGCTTTCTTT
>TRBD2|TRBV6-1|-|TRBJ2-3
CASSGRPGGPTDTQYF
TGTGCCAGCAGTGGAAGGCCGGGGGGGCCCACAGATACGCAGTATTTT
>-|TRBV5-4|-|TRBJ1-1
CASSLVRSDEAFF
TGTGCCAGCAGCTTGGTGAGGTCAGACGAAGCTTTCTTT
>TRBD1|TRBV6-5|few|TRBJ1-2
CASSTGGIGYTF
TGTGCCAGCAGTACAGGGGGTATTGGCTACACCTTC
>-|TRBV7-9|many|TRBJ1-2
CASSSAGTTYGYTF
TGTGCCAGCAGCTCCGCCGGGACAACTTATGGCTACACCTTC
>-|TRBV5-1|-|TRBJ2-4
CASRGDIAKNIQYF
TGCGCCAGCAGAGGGGACATAGCCAAAAACATTCAGTACTTC
>-|TRBV7-3|-|TRBJ2-3
CASSLDNTDTQYF
TGTGCCAGCAGCTTAGACAACACAGATACGCAGTATTTT
>TRBD1|TRBV5-1|once|TRBJ1-1
CASSPLGTGGNTEAFF
TGCGCCAGCAGCCCCCTCGGGACAGGGGGAAACACTGAAGCTTTCTTT
>TRBD1|TRBV30|-|TRBJ2-7
CAWSEPDRASEQYF
TGTGCCTGGAGCGAACCCGACAGGGCGTCCGAGCAGTACTTC
>-|TRBV5-1|-|TRBJ2-4
CASSLDGGRKNIQYF
TGCGCCAGCAGCTTGGATGGGGGCCGTAAAAACATTCAGTACTTC
>-|TRBV28|-|TRBJ2-2
CASSPRGTLMNTGELFF
TGTGCCAGCAGCCCTCGAGGGACTCTTATGAACACCGGGGAGCTGTTTTTT
>-|TRBV18|-|TRBJ2-5
CASSPMLSQETQYF
TGTGCCAGCTCACCTATGCTGTCTCAAGAGACCCAGTACTTC
>TRBD1|TRBV19|-|TRBJ2-7
CASSTLDRSYEQYF
TGTGCCAGTAGTACCCTGGACAGGTCGTACGAGCAGTACTTC
>TRBD2|TRBV6-4|-|TRBJ2-7
CASSDIAGSEQYF
TGTGCCAGCAGTGACATAGCGGGGTCGGAGCAGTACTTC
>-|TRBV6-6|-|TRBJ2-3
CASSILLGTDTQYF
TGTGCCAGCAGTATTCTTTTGGGGACAGATACGCAGTATTTT
>TRBD1|TRBV19|-|TRBJ2-7
CASRLQGAHEQYF
TGTGCCAGTAGGCTACAGGGGGCCCACGAGCAGTACTTC
>TRBD2|TRBV19|-|TRBJ2-5
CASRGTGLAGQETQYF
TGTGCCAGTAGGGGAACGGGACTAGCGGGCCAAGAGACCCAGTACTTC
>TRBD1|TRBV29-1|-|TRBJ2-7
CSAYDRGQYF
TGCAGCGCCTATGACAGGGGGCAGTACTTC
>-|TRBV19|-|TRBJ1-1
CASSRNLGTEAFF
TGTGCCAGTAGTAGGAACCTGGGCACTGAAGCTTTCTTT
>-|TRBV5-1|-|TRBJ2-5
CASSLTRVQETQYF
TGCGCCAGCAGCTTAACAAGGGTACAAGAGACCCAGTACTTC
>-|TRBV7-9|-|TRBJ1-3
CASSLMGNTIYF
TGTGCCAGCAGCTTAATGGGAAACACCATATATTTT
>-|TRBV11-2|once|TRBJ2-5
CASSLRRGQETQYF
TGTGCCAGCAGCTTAAGGCGGGGCCAAGAGACCCAGTACTTC
>-|TRBV7-6|-|TRBJ2-7
CASSPGVAVYEQYF
TGTGCCAGCAGCCCTGGGGTAGCGGTATACGAGCAGTACTTC
>-|TRBV2|few|TRBJ1-6
CASTGPRSSYNSPLHF
TGTGCCAGCACGGGACCTCGGAGCTCCTATAATTCACCCCTCCACTTT